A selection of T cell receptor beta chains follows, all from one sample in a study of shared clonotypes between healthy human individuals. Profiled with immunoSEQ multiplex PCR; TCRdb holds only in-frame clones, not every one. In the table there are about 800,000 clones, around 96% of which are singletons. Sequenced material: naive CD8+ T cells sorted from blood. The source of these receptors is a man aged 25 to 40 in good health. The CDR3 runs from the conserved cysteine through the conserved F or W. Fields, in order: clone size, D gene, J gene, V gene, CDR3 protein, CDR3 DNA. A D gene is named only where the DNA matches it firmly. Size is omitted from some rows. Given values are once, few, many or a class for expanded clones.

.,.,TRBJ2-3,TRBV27,CASSLPGSTDTQYF,TGTGCCAGCAGTTTACCGGGTTCCACAGATACGCAGTATTTT
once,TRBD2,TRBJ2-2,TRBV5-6,CASSDSRAGGFTGELFF,TGTGCCAGCAGCGACTCTAGAGCGGGAGGGTTCACCGGGGAGCTGTTTTTT
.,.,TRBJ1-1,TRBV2,CASSPGAEAFF,TGTGCCAGCAGCCCAGGCGCTGAAGCTTTCTTT
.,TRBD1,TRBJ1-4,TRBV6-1,CASSQLTGGNEKLFF,TGTGCCAGCAGCCAACTGACAGGGGGTAATGAAAAACTGTTTTTT
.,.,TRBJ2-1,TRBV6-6,CASSYLVDEQFF,TGTGCCAGCAGTTACTTAGTCGATGAGCAGTTCTTC
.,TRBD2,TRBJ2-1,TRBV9,CASSAPRGGRNYNEQFF,TGTGCCAGCAGCGCCCCCCGAGGCGGGAGAAACTACAATGAGCAGTTCTTC
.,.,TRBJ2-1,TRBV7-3,CASSPGTPTYNEQFF,TGTGCCAGCAGCCCCGGGACACCAACCTACAATGAGCAGTTCTTC
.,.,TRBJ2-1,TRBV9,CASSQDSLNEQFF,TGTGCCAGCAGCCAGGACAGTTTGAATGAGCAGTTCTTC
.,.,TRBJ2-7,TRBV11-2,CASSSRGRDYEQYF,TGTGCCAGCAGTTCTCGGGGCAGGGACTACGAGCAGTACTTC
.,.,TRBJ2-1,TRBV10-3,CAIRDYYNEQFF,TGTGCCATCAGGGACTACTACAATGAGCAGTTCTTC
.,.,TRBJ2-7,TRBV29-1,CSVQGGHSNEQYF,TGCAGCGTCCAAGGGGGACACAGCAACGAGCAGTACTTC
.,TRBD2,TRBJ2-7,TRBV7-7,CASSQGLAATPEQYF,TGTGCCAGCAGCCAGGGACTAGCGGCTACCCCGGAGCAGTACTTC
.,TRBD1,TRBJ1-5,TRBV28,CASRPGTGGFQPQHF,TGTGCCAGCAGACCCGGGACAGGGGGTTTTCAGCCCCAGCATTTT
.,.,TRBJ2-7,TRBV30,CAGGGTYEQYF,TGTGCTGGTGGGGGTACCTACGAGCAGTACTTC
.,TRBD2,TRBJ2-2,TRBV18,CASSPPRLAGDTGELFF,TGTGCCAGCTCACCACCCCGCCTAGCGGGAGACACCGGGGAGCTGTTTTTT
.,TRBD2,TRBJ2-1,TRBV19,CASTRTSGFNNEQFF,TGTGCCAGTACCCGAACTAGCGGATTTAACAATGAGCAGTTCTTC
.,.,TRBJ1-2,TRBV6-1,CASSERAVGFGYTF,TGTGCCAGCAGTGAAAGGGCTGTAGGGTTTGGCTACACCTTC
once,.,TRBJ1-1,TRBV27,CASTQPGRLQAFF,TGTGCCAGCACACAACCGGGCAGGTTACAAGCTTTCTTT
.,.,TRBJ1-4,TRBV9,CASSVASRTNEKLFF,TGTGCCAGCAGCGTAGCGTCCCGGACTAATGAAAAACTGTTTTTT
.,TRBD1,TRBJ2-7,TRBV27,CASSLRTGFEQYF,TGTGCCAGCAGTTTAAGGACAGGGTTCGAGCAGTACTTC
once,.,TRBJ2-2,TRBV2,CASSPEPANTGELFF,TGTGCCAGCAGTCCGGAACCCGCGAACACCGGGGAGCTGTTTTTT
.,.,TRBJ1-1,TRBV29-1,CSVRREGNTEAFF,TGCAGCGTTCGGAGGGAGGGAAACACTGAAGCTTTCTTT
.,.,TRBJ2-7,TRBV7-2,CASSSGFRPREQYF,TGTGCCAGCAGCTCCGGGTTCAGGCCGCGCGAGCAGTACTTC
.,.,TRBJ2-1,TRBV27,CASSLQGDEQFF,TGTGCCAGCAGCCTACAGGGTGATGAGCAGTTCTTC
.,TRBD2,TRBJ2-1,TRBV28,CASSLLAGSRNEQFF,TGTGCCAGCAGTTTATTAGCGGGGAGTAGGAATGAGCAGTTCTTC
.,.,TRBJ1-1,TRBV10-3,CAISESWTVNTEAFF,TGTGCCATCAGTGAGAGTTGGACAGTGAACACTGAAGCTTTCTTT
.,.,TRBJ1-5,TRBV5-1,CASSLEGGRNQPQHF,TGCGCCAGCAGCTTGGAGGGGGGGCGAAATCAGCCCCAGCATTTT
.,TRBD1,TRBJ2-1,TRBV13,CASSLYEGATNNEQFF,TGTGCCAGCAGCTTATATGAGGGGGCAACAAATAATGAGCAGTTCTTC
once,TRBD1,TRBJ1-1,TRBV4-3,CASSSDTGVRTEAFF,TGCGCCAGCAGCTCCGATACAGGGGTTAGAACTGAAGCTTTCTTT
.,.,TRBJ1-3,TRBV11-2,CASSLDGANTIYF,TGTGCCAGCAGCTTAGACGGGGCGAACACCATATATTTT
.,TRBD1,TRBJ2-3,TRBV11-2,CASTLDWTGFSDTQYF,TGTGCCAGCACCCTGGACTGGACAGGGTTTTCCGATACGCAGTATTTT
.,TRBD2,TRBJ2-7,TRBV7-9,CASSSLALAGLYEQYF,TGTGCCAGCAGTTCGTTGGCACTAGCGGGGTTATACGAGCAGTACTTC
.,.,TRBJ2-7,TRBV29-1,CSVEKTERGYEQYF,TGCAGCGTTGAAAAGACGGAGAGAGGGTACGAGCAGTACTTC
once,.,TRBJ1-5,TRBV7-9,CASRQDGGNQPQHF,TGTGCCAGCCGTCAAGACGGGGGCAATCAGCCCCAGCATTTT
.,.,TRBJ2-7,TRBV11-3,CASSSGTLPYEQYF,TGTGCCAGCAGCTCTGGGACACTTCCCTACGAGCAGTACTTC
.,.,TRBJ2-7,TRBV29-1,CSVGTGMAYEQYF,TGCAGCGTTGGCACGGGGATGGCCTACGAGCAGTACTTC
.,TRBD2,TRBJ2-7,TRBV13,CASSLGLAGTQGYEQYF,TGTGCCAGCAGCTTGGGACTAGCGGGGACGCAGGGCTACGAGCAGTACTTC
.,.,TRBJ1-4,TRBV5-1,CASSSGLTNEKLFF,TGCGCCAGCAGCTCGGGACTGACTAATGAAAAACTGTTTTTT
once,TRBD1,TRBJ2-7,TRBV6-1,CASSETGTGLYEQYF,TGTGCCAGCAGTGAGACCGGGACAGGGCTCTACGAGCAGTACTTC
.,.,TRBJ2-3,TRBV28,CASSSQGDTQYF,TGTGCCAGCAGTTCCCAGGGAGATACGCAGTATTTT
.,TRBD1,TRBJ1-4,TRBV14,CASSPRRDRHNEKLFF,TGTGCCAGCAGCCCCCGGCGGGACAGACATAATGAAAAACTGTTTTTT
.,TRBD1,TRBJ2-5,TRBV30,CAWSAGQGLETQYF,TGTGCCTGGAGTGCAGGACAGGGGTTGGAGACCCAGTACTTC
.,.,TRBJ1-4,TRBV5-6,CASSPPRGGEKLFF,TGTGCCAGCAGCCCGCCCCGTGGTGGAGAAAAACTGTTTTTT
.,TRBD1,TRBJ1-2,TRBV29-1,CSVAPDRGPSGGYTF,TGCAGCGTTGCCCCGGACAGGGGGCCATCGGGAGGCTACACCTTC
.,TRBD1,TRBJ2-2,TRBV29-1,CSGGGGQGRAGELFF,TGCAGCGGCGGTGGGGGACAGGGGCGAGCCGGGGAGCTGTTTTTT
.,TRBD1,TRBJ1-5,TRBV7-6,CASSLFTGQGIQPQHF,TGTGCCAGCAGCTTATTCACGGGACAGGGGATTCAGCCCCAGCATTTT
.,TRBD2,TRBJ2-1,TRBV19,CASSVGTSGSRDEQFF,TGTGCCAGTAGCGTAGGGACTAGCGGGAGCAGGGATGAGCAGTTCTTC
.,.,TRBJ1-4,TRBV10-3,CAISESRRAPNEKLFF,TGTGCCATCAGTGAGTCACGCAGGGCTCCGAATGAAAAACTGTTTTTT
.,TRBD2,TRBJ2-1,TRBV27,CASSSLGLGPAGGNEQFF,TGTGCCAGCAGTTCTTTAGGACTAGGACCAGCGGGAGGTAATGAGCAGTTCTTC
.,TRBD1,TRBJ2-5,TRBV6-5,CASRSTGRGTQYF,TGTGCCAGCCGATCGACAGGGCGTGGGACCCAGTACTTC
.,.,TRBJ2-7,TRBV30,CAWSAQTGTPYEQYF,TGTGCCTGGAGTGCCCAGACAGGTACGCCCTACGAGCAGTACTTC
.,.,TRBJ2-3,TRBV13,CASSPGTFTDTQYF,TGTGCCAGCAGCCCCGGGACTTTCACAGATACGCAGTATTTT
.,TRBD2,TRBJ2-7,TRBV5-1,CASSLVLAGDPSYEQYF,TGCGCCAGCAGCTTGGTGCTAGCGGGAGACCCCTCCTACGAGCAGTACTTC
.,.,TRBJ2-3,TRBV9,CASSEGAGEGTDTQYF,TGTGCCAGCAGCGAGGGGGCGGGAGAGGGTACAGATACGCAGTATTTT
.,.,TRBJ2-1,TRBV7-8,CASTELEDVNNEQFF,TGTGCCAGCACTGAGCTTGAGGACGTCAACAATGAGCAGTTCTTC